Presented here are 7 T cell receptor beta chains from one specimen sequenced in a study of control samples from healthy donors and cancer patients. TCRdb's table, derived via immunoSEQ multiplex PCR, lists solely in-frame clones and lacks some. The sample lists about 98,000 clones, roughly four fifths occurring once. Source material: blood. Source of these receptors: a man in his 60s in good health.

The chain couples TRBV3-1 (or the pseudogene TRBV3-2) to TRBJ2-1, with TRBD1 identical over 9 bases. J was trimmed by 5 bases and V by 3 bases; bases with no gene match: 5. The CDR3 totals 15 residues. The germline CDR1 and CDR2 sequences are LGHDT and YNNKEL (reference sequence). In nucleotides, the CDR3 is TGTGCCAGCAGCCAGATCCGGGACAGGGACAATGAGCAGTTCTTC. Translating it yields CASSQIRDRDNEQFF.

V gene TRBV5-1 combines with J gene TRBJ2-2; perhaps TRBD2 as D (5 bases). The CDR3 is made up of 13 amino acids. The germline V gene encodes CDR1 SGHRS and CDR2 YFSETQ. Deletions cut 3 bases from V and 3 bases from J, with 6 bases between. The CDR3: CASSWEHTGELFF. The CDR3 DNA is TGCGCCAGCAGCTGGGAGCACACCGGGGAGCTGTTTTTT.

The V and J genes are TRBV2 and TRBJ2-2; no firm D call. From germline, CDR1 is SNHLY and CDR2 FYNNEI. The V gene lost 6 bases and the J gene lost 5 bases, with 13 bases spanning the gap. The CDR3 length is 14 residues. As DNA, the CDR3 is TGTGCCAGCAGCTACTCACCCCCTACCGGGGAGCTGTTTTTT. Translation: CASSYSPPTGELFF.

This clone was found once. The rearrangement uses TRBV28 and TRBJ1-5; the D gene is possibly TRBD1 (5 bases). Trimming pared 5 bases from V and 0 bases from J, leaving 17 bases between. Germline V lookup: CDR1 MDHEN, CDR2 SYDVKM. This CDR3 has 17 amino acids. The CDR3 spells CASSIAGAENSNQPQHF. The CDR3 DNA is TGTGCCAGCAGTATAGCTGGGGCGGAAAATAGCAATCAGCCCCAGCATTTT.

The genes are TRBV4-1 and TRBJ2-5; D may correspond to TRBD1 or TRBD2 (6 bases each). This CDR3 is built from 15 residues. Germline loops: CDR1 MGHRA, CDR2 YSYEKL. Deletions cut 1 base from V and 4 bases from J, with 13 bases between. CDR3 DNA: TGCGCCAGCAGCCAAGGTGAGGGGGGACGAGAGACCCAGTACTTC. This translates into CASSQGEGGRETQYF.

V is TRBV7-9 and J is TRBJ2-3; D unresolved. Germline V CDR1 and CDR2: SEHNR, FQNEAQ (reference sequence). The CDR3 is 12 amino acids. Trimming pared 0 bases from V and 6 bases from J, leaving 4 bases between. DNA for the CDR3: TGTGCCAGCAGCTTAGCTCTGGATACGCAGTATTTT. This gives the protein CASSLALDTQYF.

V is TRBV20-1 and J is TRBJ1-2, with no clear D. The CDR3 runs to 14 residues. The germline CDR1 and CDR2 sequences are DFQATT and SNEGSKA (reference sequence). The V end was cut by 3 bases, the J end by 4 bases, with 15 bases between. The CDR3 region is CSASPSTTGYGYTF. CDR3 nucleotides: TGCAGTGCTAGTCCCAGTACAACTGGCTATGGCTACACCTTC.